The 15 T cell receptor beta chains listed next were all sequenced from one sample in a study of OX40 agonist ivuxolimab in advanced cancers. Measured with immunoSEQ multiplex PCR; TCRdb has only the in-frame clones, and not every one. The sample lists about 76,000 clones, around 86% occurring once. This specimen consisted of CD4+ or CD8+ T cells sorted from blood, obtained in a trial of the OX40 agonist ivuxolimab. The receptor set was obtained from an adult with an advanced solid tumor such as melanoma, head and neck, liver or kidney cancer.

On this clone itself: This sample includes further DNA sequences coding for the same CDR3. This chain joins TRBV19 and TRBJ2-7; 7 bases line up with TRBD1. Unmatched junction bases numbered 2, after V lost 3 bases and J lost 3 bases. CDR1 and CDR2 from the germline V gene are LNHDA and SQIVND (reference sequence). The CDR3 totals 13 residues. CDR3 bases: TGTGCCAGTAGTATTCGACAGGGCTACGAGCAGTACTTC. Translated: CASSIRQGYEQYF.

The chain joins TRBV5-1 to TRBJ1-2, with D possibly matching TRBD1 (5 bases). The V and J ends lost 7 bases and 4 bases respectively, with 17 bases between them. CDR1 is SGHRS, CDR2 YFSETQ, per germline. The CDR3 sequence is 14 residues long. CDR3 sequence: CASSEATTAYGYTF. Written as DNA, the CDR3 is TGCGCCAGCTCCGAGGCCACGACAGCCTATGGCTACACCTTC.

This chain connects TRBV10-3 to TRBJ1-6; D remains unclear. In germline, CDR1 is ENHRY, CDR2 SYGVKD. This CDR3 region has 15 residues. V was clipped by 0 bases and J by 7 bases, with 10 bases between them. The CDR3 loop reads CAISESALANSPLHF. CDR3 DNA sequence: TGTGCCATCAGTGAGTCGGCATTAGCCAATTCACCCCTCCACTTT.

Concerning this clone itself: The same CDR3 also results from other DNA sequences found in this sample. This rearrangement joins TRBV6-5 to TRBJ1-3; TRBD1 matches 8 bases. The ends lost 2 bases at V and 4 bases at J; junction bases unmatched: 1. Per the germline V gene, CDR1 is MNHEY and CDR2 is SVGAGI. The CDR3 is made up of 14 amino acids. The CDR3 sequence is CASSYGTGGNTIYF. The CDR3 DNA reads TGTGCCAGCAGTTACGGGACAGGCGGAAACACCATATATTTT.

The chain carries TRBV19 and TRBJ1-3; TRBD1 is a possible D gene (6 bases). Trimming removed 1 base at V and 1 base at J, with 8 bases between. The germline V gene has CDR1 LNHDA and CDR2 SQIVND (reference sequence). CDR3 length: 15 residues. The CDR3 spells CASSIVGTSGNTIYF. CDR3 nucleotide sequence: TGTGCCAGTAGTATAGTGGGGACATCTGGAAACACCATATATTTT.

This chain connects TRBV9 to TRBJ1-2; D is ambiguous. The germline V gene encodes CDR1 SGDLS and CDR2 YYNGEE. The CDR3 consists of 14 residues. V was shortened by 0 bases and J by 9 bases, with 15 bases between the two germline ends. CDR3 residues: CASSVGVQSASYTF. The CDR3 DNA is TGTGCCAGCAGCGTAGGGGTACAATCGGCTAGCTACACCTTC.

The chain joins TRBV6-5 to TRBJ1-1, with 7 bases aligning to TRBD1. This CDR3 has 14 residues. Germline lookup yields CDR1 MNHEY and CDR2 SVGAGI. V lost 6 bases to trimming and J lost 0 bases; unmatched junction nucleotides: 4. The CDR3 loop is CASSYGQVNTEAFF. DNA for the CDR3: TGTGCCAGCAGCTACGGACAGGTGAACACTGAAGCTTTCTTT.

This chain connects TRBV5-1 to TRBJ2-7; D is possibly TRBD1 (7 bases). V shed 4 bases and J shed 9 bases, with 26 bases lying between them. The CDR3 is made up of 16 amino acids. The germline gives CDR1 SGHRS, CDR2 YFSETQ. CDR3 DNA sequence: TGCGCCAGCAGCCCGAATCCCAGGGGGGCCCCAGTCGGGCAGTACTTC. As protein: CASSPNPRGAPVGQYF.

This clone was recorded a few times. This chain joins TRBV12-5 and TRBJ2-5; TRBD1 matches at 8 bases. The germline CDR1 and CDR2 sequences are LGHNT and FRNRAP. There are 15 residues in the CDR3. Unmatched junction bases numbered 4, after V lost 1 base and J lost 3 bases. The CDR3 protein is CASGLGQGAKETQYF. The CDR3 nucleotides read TGTGCTAGTGGTTTGGGCCAGGGGGCGAAAGAGACCCAGTACTTC.

This chain uses TRBV7-9 with TRBJ2-1; a weak D match, TRBD2 (5 bases). V dropped 5 bases and J dropped 6 bases, with 14 bases sitting between them. The CDR3 is 14 amino acids. Germline CDR1 SEHNR, CDR2 FQNEAQ (reference sequence). In nucleotides, the CDR3 is TGTGCCAGCAGCGTCTTGGACTCCCTCAATGAGCAGTTCTTC. This gives the protein CASSVLDSLNEQFF.

This clone was picked up a small number of times. This chain connects TRBV19 to TRBJ2-1, with D tentatively TRBD2 (6 bases). The CDR3 is made up of 15 amino acids. V lost 6 bases to trimming and J lost 3 bases, with 15 bases between them. CDR1 and CDR2 from the germline V gene are LNHDA and SQIVND (reference sequence). The CDR3, as DNA: TGTGCCAGTAGGGGACTGGCGGGCTACTACAATGAGCAGTTCTTC. Translating gives CASRGLAGYYNEQFF.

V is TRBV10-3 and J is TRBJ1-5, with a weak D call TRBD1 (5 bases). Germline V gene data show CDR1 as ENHRY and CDR2 as SYGVKD. This CDR3 is built from 15 residues. V lost 8 bases, J lost 0 bases, and 14 bases lay in between. CDR3 protein: CAIGRRGPSNQPQHF. In DNA form, the CDR3 reads TGTGCCATCGGGAGGAGGGGCCCTAGCAATCAGCCCCAGCATTTT.

A single count supports this clone. The V gene is TRBV5-5, the J gene TRBJ2-1; 7 bases agree with TRBD1. The J segment lost 0 bases and the V segment lost 4 bases, leaving 4 bases of the junction unmatched. The CDR3 runs 15 residues. Germline V gene sequence: CDR1 SGHKS, CDR2 YYEKEE (reference sequence). The CDR3 reads CASSVGTASYNEQFF. The CDR3 nucleotides are TGTGCCAGCAGCGTCGGGACAGCCTCCTACAATGAGCAGTTCTTC.

This clone was observed a few times. Other DNA sequences in this sample translate to the same CDR3. The chain joins TRBV7-2 to TRBJ2-1; TRBD1 or TRBD2 may be the D gene (6 bases each). There are 13 residues in the CDR3. The germline gives CDR1 SGHTA, CDR2 FQGNSA. V lost 1 base to trimming and J lost 8 bases, with 9 bases between them. The CDR3 spells CASSLVRGDEQFF. CDR3 nucleotides: TGTGCCAGCAGCTTAGTGAGGGGGGATGAGCAGTTCTTC.

The V and J genes are TRBV18 and TRBJ1-3; 9 nucleotides agree with TRBD1. Per the germline V gene, CDR1 is KGHSH and CDR2 is LQKENI. CDR3 size: 15 residues. After removal of 3 bases from V and 3 bases from J, the junction contained 3 bases not matched to a gene. CDR3 sequence: CASSPRDRVGNTIYF. DNA for the CDR3: TGTGCCAGCTCACCGCGGGACAGGGTTGGAAACACCATATATTTT. Drawing the rest from reference TRBV18 and TRBJ1-3, the complete variable domain is NAGVMQNPRHLVRRRGQEARLRCSPMKGHSHVYWYRQLPEEGLKFMVYLQKENIIDESGMPKERFSAEFPKEGPSILRIQQVVRGDSAAYFCASSPRDRVGNTIYFGEGSWLTVV.